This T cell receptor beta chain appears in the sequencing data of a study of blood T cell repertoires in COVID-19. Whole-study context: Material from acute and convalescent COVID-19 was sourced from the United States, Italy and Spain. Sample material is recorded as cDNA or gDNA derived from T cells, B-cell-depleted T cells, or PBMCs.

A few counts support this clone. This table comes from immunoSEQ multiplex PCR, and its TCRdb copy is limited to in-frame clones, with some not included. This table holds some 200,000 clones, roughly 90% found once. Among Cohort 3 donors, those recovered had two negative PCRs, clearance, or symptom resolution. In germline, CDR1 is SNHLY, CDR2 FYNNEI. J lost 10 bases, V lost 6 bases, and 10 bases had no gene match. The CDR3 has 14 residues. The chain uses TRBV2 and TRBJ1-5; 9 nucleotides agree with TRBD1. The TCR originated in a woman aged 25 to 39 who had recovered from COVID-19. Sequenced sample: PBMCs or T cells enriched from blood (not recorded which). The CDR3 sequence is CASSGGTGISPQHF. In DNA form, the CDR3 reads TGTGCCAGCAGCGGCGGGACAGGGATCAGTCCCCAGCATTTT.